The T cell receptor (beta chain) under discussion was sequenced for a study of T cell repertoires in cytomegalovirus infection. Background on the study: Through public TCR beta signatures, both CMV infection and matching HLA type were indicated. Overall study results and limits: HLA-C-restricted TCR beta clonotypes specific for CMV led the ex vivo response. CMV carriers with the relevant HLA were identified by cumulative public TCR beta family frequency.

V shed 5 bases and J 4 bases; nucleotides not matched to a gene: 6. The CDR3 contains 14 residues. Germline V CDR1 and CDR2: SGHTA, FQGNSA. This clonotype was counted ten times or more. What it binds is unknown. From the reads, TCRdb called clonotypes with MiXCR, one entry per CDR3 protein. The sample has 350,000 to 500,000 distinct CDR3 sequences; roughly 30% are singletons. This chain joins TRBV7-2 and TRBJ2-5; 8 bases map to TRBD2. The source is a human donor in good health (CMV status not recorded). Some clones in this sample may be carry-over from other donors' samples. The source material was PBMCs. CDR3: CASSRGGPGETQYF. The CDR3 coding sequence is TGTGCCAGCAGCCGCGGGGGGCCGGGAGAGACCCAGTACTTC.